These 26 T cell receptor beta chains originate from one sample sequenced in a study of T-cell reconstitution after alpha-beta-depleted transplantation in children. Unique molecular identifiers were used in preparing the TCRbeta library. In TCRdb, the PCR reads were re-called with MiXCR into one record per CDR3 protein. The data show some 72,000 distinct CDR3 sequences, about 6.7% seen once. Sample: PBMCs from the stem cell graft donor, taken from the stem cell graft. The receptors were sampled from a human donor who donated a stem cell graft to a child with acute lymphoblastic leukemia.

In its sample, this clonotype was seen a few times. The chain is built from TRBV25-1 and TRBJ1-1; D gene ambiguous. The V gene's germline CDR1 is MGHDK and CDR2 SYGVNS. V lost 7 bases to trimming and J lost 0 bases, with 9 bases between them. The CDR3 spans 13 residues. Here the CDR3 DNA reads TGTGCCAGCACCCTCGCCGTGAACACTGAAGCTTTCTTT. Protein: CASTLAVNTEAFF.

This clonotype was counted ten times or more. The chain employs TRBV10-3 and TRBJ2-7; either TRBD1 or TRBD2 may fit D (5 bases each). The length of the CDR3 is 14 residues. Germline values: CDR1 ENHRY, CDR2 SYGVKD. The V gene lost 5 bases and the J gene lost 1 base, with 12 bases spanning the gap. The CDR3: CAISLGTGSYEQYF. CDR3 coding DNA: TGTGCCATCAGTCTAGGGACGGGTTCCTACGAGCAGTACTTC.

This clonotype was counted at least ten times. In DNA form, the CDR3 reads TGTGCCACCAGTGACTTTCGGACGGAAAGGGAGACCCAGTACTTC. Its protein is CATSDFRTERETQYF. The V gene is TRBV24-1, the J gene TRBJ2-5; D is ambiguous. V lost 4 bases and J lost 5, with 16 bases in between. Germline assignment: CDR1 KGHDR and CDR2 SFDVKD. CDR3 length: 15 residues.

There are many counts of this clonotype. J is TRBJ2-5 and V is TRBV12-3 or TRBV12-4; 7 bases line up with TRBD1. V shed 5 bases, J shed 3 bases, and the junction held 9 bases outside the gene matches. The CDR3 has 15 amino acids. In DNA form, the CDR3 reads TGTGCCAGCAGTCAACAGGGGAAGGGCAAAGAGACCCAGTACTTC. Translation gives CASSQQGKGKETQYF.

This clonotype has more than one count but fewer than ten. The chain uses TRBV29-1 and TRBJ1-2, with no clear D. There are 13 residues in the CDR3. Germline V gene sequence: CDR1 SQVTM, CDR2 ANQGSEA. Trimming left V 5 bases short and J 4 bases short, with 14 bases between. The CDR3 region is CSVNEHISYGYTF. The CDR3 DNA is TGCAGCGTTAATGAACATATTAGCTATGGCTACACCTTC.

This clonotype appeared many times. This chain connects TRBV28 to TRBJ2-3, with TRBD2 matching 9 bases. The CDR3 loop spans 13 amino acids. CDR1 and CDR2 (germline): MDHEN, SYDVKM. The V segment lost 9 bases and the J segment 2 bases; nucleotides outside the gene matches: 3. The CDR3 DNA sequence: TGTGCCAGTCTAGCGGGAAACACAGATACGCAGTATTTT. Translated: CASLAGNTDTQYF.

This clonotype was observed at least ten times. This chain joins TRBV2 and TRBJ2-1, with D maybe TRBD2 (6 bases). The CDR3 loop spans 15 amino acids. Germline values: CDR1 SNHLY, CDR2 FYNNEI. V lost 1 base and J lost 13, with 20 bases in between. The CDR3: CASSEGAVSPGDQFF. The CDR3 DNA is TGTGCCAGCAGTGAAGGGGCTGTTAGCCCGGGGGACCAGTTCTTC. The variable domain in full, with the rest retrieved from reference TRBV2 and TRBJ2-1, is EPEVTQTPSHQVTQMGQEVILRCVPISNHLYFYWYRQILGQKVEFLVSFYNNEISEKSEIFDDQFSVERPDGSNFTLKIRSTKLEDSAMYFCASSEGAVSPGDQFFGPGTRLTVL.

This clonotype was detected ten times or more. The CDR3 protein is CSVRTGRETQYF. The CDR3 DNA sequence: TGCAGCGTAAGGACAGGGAGAGAGACCCAGTACTTC. The chain employs TRBV29-1 and TRBJ2-5; TRBD1 agrees at 8 bases. CDR1 is SQVTM, CDR2 ANQGSEA, per germline. CDR3 length equals 12 residues. With 6 bases clipped from V and 4 bases from J, the junction kept 4 bases outside the gene matches. Combining the CDR3 with reference TRBV29-1 and TRBJ2-5 gives the whole variable domain SAVISQKPSRDICQRGTSLTIQCQVDSQVTMMFWYRQQPGQSLTLIATANQGSEATYESGFVIDKFPISRPNLTFSTLTVSNMSPEDSSIYLCSVRTGRETQYFGPGTRLLVL.

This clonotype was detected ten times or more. The CDR3 reads CASSQRGAPDTQYF. CDR3 in DNA: TGTGCCAGCAGCCAACGAGGGGCCCCAGATACGCAGTATTTT. The chain carries TRBV4-2 and TRBJ2-3, with D perhaps assigned TRBD1 or TRBD2 (5 bases each). Per germline, CDR1 LGHNA and CDR2 YNFKEQ. V lost 2 bases, J lost 4 bases, and 10 bases lay in between. The CDR3 length is 14 residues.

The CDR3 DNA follows: TGTGCCAGCAGTTATTCCGGGGGTAGTACTGAAGCTTTCTTT. It codes for CASSYSGGSTEAFF. The chain employs TRBV28 and TRBJ1-1; D possibly corresponds to TRBD1 (5 bases). The V gene's germline CDR1 is MDHEN and CDR2 SYDVKM. This CDR3 has 14 residues. The germline V and J ends were trimmed by 4 bases and 5 bases, with 14 bases remaining between them.

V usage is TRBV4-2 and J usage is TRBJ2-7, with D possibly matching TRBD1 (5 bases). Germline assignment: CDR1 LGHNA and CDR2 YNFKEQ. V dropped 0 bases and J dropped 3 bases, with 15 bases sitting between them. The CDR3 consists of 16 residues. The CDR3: CASSQEQAGLDYEQYF. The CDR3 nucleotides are TGTGCCAGCAGCCAAGAGCAGGCAGGGCTAGACTACGAGCAGTACTTC.

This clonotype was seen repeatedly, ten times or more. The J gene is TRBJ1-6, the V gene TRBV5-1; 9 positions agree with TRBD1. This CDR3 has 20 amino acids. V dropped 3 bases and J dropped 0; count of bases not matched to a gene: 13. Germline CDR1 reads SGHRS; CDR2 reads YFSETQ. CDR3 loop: CASSWKDRGRESSYNSPLHF. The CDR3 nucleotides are TGCGCCAGCAGCTGGAAGGACAGGGGAAGGGAGAGCTCCTATAATTCACCCCTCCACTTT.

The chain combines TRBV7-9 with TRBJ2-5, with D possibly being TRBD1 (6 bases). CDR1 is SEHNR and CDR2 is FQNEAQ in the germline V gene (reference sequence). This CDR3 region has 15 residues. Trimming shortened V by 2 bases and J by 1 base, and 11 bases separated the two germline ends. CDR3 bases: TGTGCCAGCAGCTTAAGAACAGGGACCCAAGAGACCCAGTACTTC. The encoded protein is CASSLRTGTQETQYF.

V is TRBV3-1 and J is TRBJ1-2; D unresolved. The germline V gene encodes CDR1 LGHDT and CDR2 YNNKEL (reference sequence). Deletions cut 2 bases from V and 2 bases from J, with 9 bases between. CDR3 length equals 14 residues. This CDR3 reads CASSQRTENYGYTF. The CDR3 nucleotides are TGTGCCAGCAGCCAAAGGACGGAGAACTATGGCTACACCTTC.

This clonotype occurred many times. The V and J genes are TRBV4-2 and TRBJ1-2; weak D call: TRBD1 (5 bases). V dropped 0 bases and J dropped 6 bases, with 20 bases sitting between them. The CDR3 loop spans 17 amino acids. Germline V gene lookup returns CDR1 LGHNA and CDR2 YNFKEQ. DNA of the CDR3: TGTGCCAGCAGCCAAGACGAAGCACAGGTCTTAGCCGATGGCTACACCTTC. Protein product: CASSQDEAQVLADGYTF.

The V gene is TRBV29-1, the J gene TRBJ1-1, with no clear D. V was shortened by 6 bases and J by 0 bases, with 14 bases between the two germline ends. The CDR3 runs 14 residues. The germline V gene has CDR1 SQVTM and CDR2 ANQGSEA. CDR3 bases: TGCAGCGTCGAGGAGACGGGAATGAACACTGAAGCTTTCTTT. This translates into CSVEETGMNTEAFF.

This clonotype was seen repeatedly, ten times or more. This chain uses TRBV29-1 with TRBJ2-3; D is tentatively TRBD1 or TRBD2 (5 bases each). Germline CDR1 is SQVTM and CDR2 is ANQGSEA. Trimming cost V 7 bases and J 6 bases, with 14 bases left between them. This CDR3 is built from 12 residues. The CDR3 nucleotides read TGCAGCGACGGACATGGACTGGATACGCAGTATTTT. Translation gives CSDGHGLDTQYF.

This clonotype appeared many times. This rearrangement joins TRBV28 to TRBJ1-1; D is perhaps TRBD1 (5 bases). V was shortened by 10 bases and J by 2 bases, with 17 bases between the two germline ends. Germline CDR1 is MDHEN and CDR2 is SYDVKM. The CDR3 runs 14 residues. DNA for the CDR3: TGTGCCACGCACGACAGCTGGGGTAACACTGAAGCTTTCTTT. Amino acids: CATHDSWGNTEAFF.

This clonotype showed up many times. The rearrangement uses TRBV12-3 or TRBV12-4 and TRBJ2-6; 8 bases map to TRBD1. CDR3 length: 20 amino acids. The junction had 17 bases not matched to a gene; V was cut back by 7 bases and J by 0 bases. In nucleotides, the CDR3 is TGTGCCAGCACCTCCCAACCCTTCAGGGGGCTTCGCTCTGGGGCCAACGTCCTGACTTTC. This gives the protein CASTSQPFRGLRSGANVLTF.

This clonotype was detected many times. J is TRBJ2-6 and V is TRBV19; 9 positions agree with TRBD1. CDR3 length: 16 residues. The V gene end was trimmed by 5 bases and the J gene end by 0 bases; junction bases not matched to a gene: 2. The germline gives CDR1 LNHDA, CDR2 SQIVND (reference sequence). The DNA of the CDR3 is TGTGCCAGTAGTGCGGACAGGGGCTCTGGGGCCAACGTCCTGACTTTC. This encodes CASSADRGSGANVLTF.

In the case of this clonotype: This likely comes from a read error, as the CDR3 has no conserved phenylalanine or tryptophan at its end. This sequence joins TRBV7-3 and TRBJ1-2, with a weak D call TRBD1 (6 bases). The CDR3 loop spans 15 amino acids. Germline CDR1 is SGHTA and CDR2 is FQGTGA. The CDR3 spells CSSSLTNRESYGYTS. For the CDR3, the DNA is TGTTCCAGCAGCTTAACGAACAGGGAGTCTTATGGCTACACCTCC.

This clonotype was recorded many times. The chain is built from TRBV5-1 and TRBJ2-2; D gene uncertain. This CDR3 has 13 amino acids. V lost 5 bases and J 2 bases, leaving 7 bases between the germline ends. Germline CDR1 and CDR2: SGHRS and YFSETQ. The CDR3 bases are TGCGCCAGCAGACCGGGTAACACCGGGGAGCTGTTTTTT. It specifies CASRPGNTGELFF.

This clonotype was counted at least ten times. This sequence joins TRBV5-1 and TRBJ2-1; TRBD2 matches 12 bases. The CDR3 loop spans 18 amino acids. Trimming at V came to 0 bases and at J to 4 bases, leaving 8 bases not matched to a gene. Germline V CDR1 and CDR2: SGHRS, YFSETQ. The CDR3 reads CASSLEASGRALYNEQFF. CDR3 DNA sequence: TGCGCCAGCAGCTTGGAGGCTAGCGGGAGGGCCCTATACAATGAGCAGTTCTTC.

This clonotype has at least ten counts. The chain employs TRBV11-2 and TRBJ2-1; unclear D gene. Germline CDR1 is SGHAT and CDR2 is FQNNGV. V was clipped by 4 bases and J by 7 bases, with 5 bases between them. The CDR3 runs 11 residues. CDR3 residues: CASSSTNEQFF. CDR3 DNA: TGTGCCAGCAGCTCGACGAATGAGCAGTTCTTC.

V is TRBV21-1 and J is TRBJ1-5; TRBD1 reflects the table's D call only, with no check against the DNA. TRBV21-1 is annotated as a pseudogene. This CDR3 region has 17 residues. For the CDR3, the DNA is TGTGCCAGCAGCAAAAGCAAGAAAGACAGATCCAATCAGCCCCAGCGTTTT. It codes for CASSKSKKDRSNQPQRF.

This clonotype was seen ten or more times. In DNA, the CDR3 is TGCAGTGCTAGGTGGGGGGGACCACTTCTCAATGAGCAGTTCTTC. It specifies CSARWGGPLLNEQFF. V is TRBV20-1 and J is TRBJ2-1; 7 bases agree with TRBD2. Looked up from germline, CDR1 is DFQATT and CDR2 is SNEGSKA (reference sequence). The CDR3 contains 15 residues. The trim removed 3 bases at V and 6 bases at J, leaving 11 bases unmatched.